This paragraph covers one T cell receptor beta chain sequence. Its antigen is currently not known. Base qualities were left out, and no much larger clone turns up one base away. The library was produced with 5' RACE. Sequencer: Illumina HiSeq 2000. A universal primer binding site was added through template switching, and the final cDNA carried a unique molecular identifier so that TCR cDNA molecules could be counted accurately. Specific primers in the conserved constant-segment region were used to synthesize first-strand cDNA for TCR alpha and beta chains. To control for contamination, every cDNA library was double barcoded, receiving both a SMART-Mk sample barcode and Illumina barcodes. Two successive PCR steps introduced TruSeq adapter sequences along with Illumina sample barcodes. Sequencing of the TCR alpha and beta cDNA libraries was done on the Illumina HiSeq platform using custom primers. In the original analysis: MiGEC was used to process raw reads and extract unique molecular identifiers, and MiXCR was used to find CDR3 positions. For each individual, recombination models were inferred using an EM algorithm with the repgenHMM and IGoR tools. The analysis of shared clonotypes was done with the tcR package in R, with sharing normalized by the product of cloneset sizes. Out-of-frame nonproductive sequences were analyzed to study raw recombination free of thymic and clonal selection effects. In-frame beta chains were kept once TCRdb had trimmed the public reads at Q25 with fastp and called clones with MiXCR. For every CDR3 protein sequence, its rows merge into one entry that carries the most common genes and DNA. The V and J calls reflect TCRdb's pipeline rather than the authors' work. This sample comprises some 260,000 distinct CDR3 sequences, 11% to 15% of them detected only once. Approximately 8.2% of the sample goes to the ten largest clones.

The sample comes from a study of identical twins (dated by TCRdb to the mid-2010s). With respect to the entire study: The study deep-sequenced TCR alpha and beta repertoires from monozygotic twins, unrelated adults of various ages and cord blood to test whether fetal clonotypes persist. To rule out contamination, replicate twin experiments were performed at different times with different library preparation protocols. Study-wide findings and limitations: Fewer insertions were carried by abundant cord blood beta clonotypes; a weaker similar trend was observed in young adult naive repertoires, while no such trend was observed in memory repertoires. In monozygotic twins, out-of-frame TCR alpha sharing was systematically underestimated by recombination models, although the models agreed with sharing between unrelated individuals. Compared with coincidental sharing between unrelated individuals, an excess of low generation-probability sequences was observed among out-of-frame TCR alpha sequences shared between twins. Zero-insertion analyses could be partly confounded by invariant T cells such as MAIT and iNKT, though diverse VJ usage argued against such confounding for most clonotypes. Because the same donors could not be followed over many years, conclusions were based on cross-sectional statistical analysis. Excess twin sharing in beta out-of-frame sequences was weaker because fewer shared sequences lowered the signal-to-noise ratio.

All donors were healthy Caucasians. Miltenyi CD45RO+ enrichment and human naive T-cell isolation kits were used to isolate memory (CD45RO+) and naive T cells from PBMC. The clonotype comes from a woman aged 18-35 years in good health. Sequencing input: memory (CD45RO+) T cells sorted from blood. In light of the paper, this sample's cell subset or site label describes: CD45RO+ enriched T cells.

The base sequence is TGTGCTAGCGGCCTCGGACTAGAGAGCAATGAGCAGTTCTTC. The encoded protein is CASGLGLESNEQFF. The V and J segments used are TRBV12-5 and TRBJ2-1, and 7 bases in between align with TRBD2. Trimming takes 9 bases off V and 6 bases off J; junction bases not matched to a gene: 11. There are 14 amino acids in the CDR3, from cysteine to phenylalanine inclusive. The retained sequence is limited to the CDR3, 42 bases, with the frame set at the first base. Sequences LGHNT (CDR1) and FRNRAP (CDR2) are obtained from the germline V gene.